What follows are 19 T cell receptor beta chains derived from one specimen sequenced in a study of PD-L1 blockade in urothelial cancer. Here immunoSEQ multiplex PCR was the method, and the copy in TCRdb shows in-frame clones only, minus some. The profile shows 65,000 to 80,000 clones, around 84% of them singletons. The specimen comprised PBMCs, sampled around atezolizumab (anti-PD-L1) treatment. Receptors were obtained from a man in his sixties or seventies with urothelial cancer.

The chain has TRBV13 and TRBJ2-3, with TRBD1 as a possible D gene (5 bases). Trimming left V 2 bases short and J 1 base short, with 16 bases between. The CDR3 is made up of 17 amino acids. CDR1 and CDR2 (germline): PRHDT, FYEKMQ (reference sequence). CDR3 in DNA: TGTGCCAGCAGCTTAAGGTCCTGGGGCAGTGGCACAGATACGCAGTATTTT. Protein product: CASSLRSWGSGTDTQYF.

This clone was detected once. The rearrangement links TRBV7-2 to TRBJ2-5, with TRBD1 identical over 8 bases. This CDR3 is built from 14 residues. Trimming removed 2 bases from V and 5 bases from J; junction bases left unmatched: 4. Germline V gene lookup returns CDR1 SGHTA and CDR2 FQGNSA. This CDR3 is CASSLPTGVETQYF. CDR3 in DNA: TGTGCCAGCAGCTTACCGACAGGGGTGGAGACCCAGTACTTC.

J is TRBJ1-2 and V is TRBV6-1, with D tentatively TRBD1 (6 bases). This CDR3 has 13 amino acids. The ends were cut back, 3 bases at V and 7 bases at J, with 12 bases in the middle. Germline lookup yields CDR1 MNHNS and CDR2 SASEGT. The CDR3 reads CASSEPGHAGYTF. CDR3 DNA: TGTGCCAGCAGTGAGCCGGGACATGCTGGCTACACCTTC.

This clone was found once. This chain joins TRBV19 and TRBJ1-1; D unclear. This CDR3 is built from 12 residues. Germline lookup yields CDR1 LNHDA and CDR2 SQIVND (reference sequence). Trimming removed 5 bases from V and 5 bases from J, with 9 bases in between. CDR3 sequence (DNA): TGTGCCAGTAGTTACCAGGCGACTGAAGCTTTCTTT. Amino acid sequence: CASSYQATEAFF. The variable domain in full, with the rest retrieved from reference TRBV19 and TRBJ1-1, is DGGITQSPKYLFRKEGQNVTLSCEQNLNHDAMYWYRQDPGQGLRLIYYSQIVNDFQKGDIAEGYSVSREKKESFPLTVTSAQKNPTAFYLCASSYQATEAFFGQGTRLTVV.

With regard to this clone: Germline is not matched at one junction end, which may reflect a read error. The rearrangement joins TRBV7-3 to TRBJ2-7; tentative D call: TRBD2 (6 bases). Germline-derived CDR1 and CDR2 are SGHTA and FQGTGA. The CDR3 is 14 amino acids. CDR3 coding DNA: TGTGCCAGCAGCTTAAGTAGGAGTGGGGACTGCCCCCTCTTC. The encoded protein is CASSLSRSGDCPLF.

This clone was picked up one time. The chain is built from TRBV19 and TRBJ2-5; TRBD2 matches 9 bases. Losses at the gene ends were 4 bases for V and 5 bases for J; bases not matched to a gene: 11. Germline assignment: CDR1 LNHDA and CDR2 SQIVND (reference sequence). The CDR3 is 16 residues long. The CDR3 DNA sequence: TGTGCCAGTAGTACGCTCCCTGGCGGGAGGGCGGAGACCCAGTACTTC. Amino acid sequence: CASSTLPGGRAETQYF.

The rearrangement joins TRBV6-5 to TRBJ2-5, with a tentative D call TRBD2 (7 bases). The CDR3 is 14 residues long. Looked up from germline, CDR1 is MNHEY and CDR2 is SVGAGI. V gave up 6 bases and J gave up 7 bases, with 18 bases separating them. The CDR3, as DNA: TGTGCCAGCAGCGTAGGGGGGGGCCCAGGGACCCAGTACTTC. Translated: CASSVGGGPGTQYF.

V and J are TRBV2 and TRBJ1-1; D ambiguous. V lost 6 bases and J lost 12, with 11 bases in between. The CDR3 is 10 residues long. CDR1 SNHLY and CDR2 FYNNEI come from the germline V gene. CDR3 sequence: CASSRRMTFF. CDR3 in DNA: TGTGCCAGCAGCAGGAGGATGACTTTCTTT.

The gene calls are TRBV5-4 and TRBJ2-7; 8 nucleotides agree with TRBD1. The CDR3 consists of 15 residues. V was clipped by 0 bases and J by 3 bases; unmatched bases: 5. Germline V lookup: CDR1 SGHNT, CDR2 YYREEE (reference sequence). The CDR3 DNA is TGTGCCAGCAGCTTGGGCGGGACAGGCATCTACGAGCAGTACTTC. It translates to CASSLGGTGIYEQYF.

The chain carries TRBV14 and TRBJ2-2; 7 bases are a match to TRBD1. CDR1 and CDR2 from the germline V gene are SGHDN and FVKESK. V dropped 4 bases and J dropped 5; count of bases not matched to a gene: 10. The CDR3 sequence is 16 residues long. The CDR3 region is CASSRGTPRGTGELFF. CDR3 nucleotide sequence: TGTGCCAGCAGCCGGGGGACCCCCAGGGGGACCGGGGAGCTGTTTTTT.

The rearrangement links TRBV5-6 to TRBJ2-5; weak D call: TRBD1 (6 bases). V was pared by 5 bases and J by 1 base, with 9 bases between. Per the germline V gene, CDR1 is SGHDT and CDR2 is YYEEEE. This CDR3 has 13 residues. The CDR3 here is CASRQGFQETQYF. The CDR3 nucleotides are TGTGCCAGCAGGCAGGGGTTCCAAGAGACCCAGTACTTC. Variable domain in full (rest from reference TRBV5-6 and TRBJ2-5): DAGVTQSPTHLIKTRGQQVTLRCSPKSGHDTVSWYQQALGQGPQFIFQYYEEEERQRGNFPDRFSGHQFPNYSSELNVNALLLGDSALYLCASRQGFQETQYFGPGTRLLVL.

V and J are TRBV11-2 and TRBJ1-5; maybe TRBD1 (6 bases). CDR3 size: 13 residues. Germline V gene lookup returns CDR1 SGHAT and CDR2 FQNNGV. V gave up 5 bases and J gave up 7 bases, with 12 bases separating them. CDR3 region: CASSNDRHQPQHF. CDR3 DNA: TGTGCCAGCAGCAATGACAGGCACCAGCCCCAGCATTTT. The full variable domain, its missing parts supplied by reference TRBV11-2 and TRBJ1-5, is EAGVAQSPRYKIIEKRQSVAFWCNPISGHATLYWYQQILGQGPKLLIQFQNNGVVDDSQLPKDRFSAERLKGVDSTLKIQPAKLEDSAVYLCASSNDRHQPQHFGDGTRLSIL.

The CDR3 DNA sequence: TGTGCCAGCATTGGGACAGGGGGGTTTGAGCAGTTCTTC. This sequence encodes CASIGTGGFEQFF. V usage is TRBV6-1 and J usage is TRBJ2-1; 11 bases line up with TRBD1. Germline V gene sequence: CDR1 MNHNS, CDR2 SASEGT. The V gene end was trimmed by 7 bases and the J gene end by 9 bases; junction bases not matched to a gene: 5. The CDR3 has 13 amino acids.

This chain joins TRBV9 and TRBJ2-1; 7 bases fit TRBD2. Trimming cost V 3 bases and J 8 bases; bases outside gene matches: 11. Germline CDR1 SGDLS, CDR2 YYNGEE. This CDR3 is built from 15 residues. CDR3 in amino acids: CASSEHRDYRDEQFF. In DNA form, the CDR3 reads TGTGCCAGCAGCGAACACCGGGACTATAGGGATGAGCAGTTCTTC.

This clone was recorded a few times. The J gene is TRBJ1-2, the V gene TRBV7-9; D remains ambiguous. V shed 8 bases and J shed 0 bases, with 7 bases lying between them. The germline gives CDR1 SEHNR, CDR2 FQNEAQ (reference sequence). The CDR3 loop spans 12 amino acids. The CDR3 DNA follows: TGTGCCAGCGAAGCTTCTAACTATGGCTACACCTTC. Its translation: CASEASNYGYTF.

The chain links TRBV18 to TRBJ2-3, with D perhaps matching TRBD2 (6 bases). CDR1 and CDR2 from the germline V gene are KGHSH and LQKENI. V gave up 3 bases and J gave up 6 bases, with 16 bases separating them. CDR3 length equals 15 residues. CDR3 sequence reads: CASSPLSAGTDTQYF. The CDR3 coding sequence is TGTGCCAGCTCACCTCTAAGCGCGGGGACTGATACGCAGTATTTT.

This clone was seen once. The genes are TRBV11-2 and TRBJ1-5; 9 nucleotides agree with TRBD1. The CDR3 spans 13 residues. Looked up from germline, CDR1 is SGHAT and CDR2 is FQNNGV. Germline trimming cut 5 bases from V and 7 bases from J; bases unmatched to any gene: 3. The CDR3 sequence is CASSHDRGQPQHF. The CDR3 DNA sequence: TGTGCCAGCAGCCACGACAGGGGGCAGCCCCAGCATTTT.

The chain carries TRBV5-6 and TRBJ2-5, with a tentative D call TRBD2 (6 bases). Deletions cut 6 bases from V and 2 bases from J, with 14 bases between. The germline V gene encodes CDR1 SGHDT and CDR2 YYEEEE. The CDR3 has 14 residues. Here the CDR3 reads CASTPRDLQETQYF. The CDR3 bases are TGTGCCAGCACCCCTCGGGACTTGCAAGAGACCCAGTACTTC.

The chain is built from TRBV5-5 and TRBJ1-3; D is possibly TRBD1 (5 bases). V was clipped by 3 bases and J by 4 bases, with 17 bases between them. Germline V gene sequence: CDR1 SGHKS, CDR2 YYEKEE (reference sequence). CDR3 length equals 16 residues. CDR3 protein: CASSSRDSRAGNTIYF. The CDR3 DNA is TGTGCCAGCAGCTCGCGGGACTCACGGGCGGGAAACACCATATATTTT.